Here is one TCR beta chain with its context. Its antigen is currently unknown. The data are from a study of cytomegalovirus exposure and HLA in healthy donors. Study-wide findings and caveats: There were reportedly fewer N-insertions in an Asian-associated ancestry cluster than the roughly 670-donor mean, in a later analysis. Association of 16,951 TCR beta sequences with HLA alleles was found at 0.05 false discovery rate in a later analysis.

Primers for the PCR totalled 60 Vbeta and 13 Jbeta. Original data processing: About 83 million unique TCR beta chains, about 12 million shared, were counted in a later analysis. The repertoire was sequenced with immunoSEQ multiplex PCR; TCRdb's copy has only in-frame clones and lacks some. V and J calls and clone size are those listed in that table; D and trimming were worked out from the DNA. Found here are roughly 56,000 clones, 87% of them singletons; the top ten hold approximately 1.5%. Germline lookup yields CDR1 MNHEY and CDR2 SVGAGI. Trimming cost V 4 bases and J 8 bases, with 11 bases left between them. This CDR3 comprises 12 residues.

The chain combines TRBV6-5 with TRBJ1-2, with TRBD1 as a possible D gene (5 bases). Sequencing was done on a sample of PBMCs. The sequence came from a man between 18 and 35 years old in good health and CMV-seronegative. CDR3 amino acids: CASSSWGGGYTF. The CDR3 DNA follows: TGTGCCAGCAGTTCTTGGGGGGGAGGCTACACCTTC.